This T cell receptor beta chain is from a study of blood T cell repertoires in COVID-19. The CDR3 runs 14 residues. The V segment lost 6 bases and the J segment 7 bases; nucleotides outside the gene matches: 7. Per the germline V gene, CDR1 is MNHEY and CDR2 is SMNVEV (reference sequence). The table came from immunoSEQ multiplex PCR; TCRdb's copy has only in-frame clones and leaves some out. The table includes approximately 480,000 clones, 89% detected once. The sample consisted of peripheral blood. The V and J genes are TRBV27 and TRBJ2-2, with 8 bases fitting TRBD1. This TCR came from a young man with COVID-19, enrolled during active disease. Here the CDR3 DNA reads TGTGCCAGCAGATGGGGACAGGCAATCGGGGAGCTGTTTTTT. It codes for CASRWGQAIGELFF.